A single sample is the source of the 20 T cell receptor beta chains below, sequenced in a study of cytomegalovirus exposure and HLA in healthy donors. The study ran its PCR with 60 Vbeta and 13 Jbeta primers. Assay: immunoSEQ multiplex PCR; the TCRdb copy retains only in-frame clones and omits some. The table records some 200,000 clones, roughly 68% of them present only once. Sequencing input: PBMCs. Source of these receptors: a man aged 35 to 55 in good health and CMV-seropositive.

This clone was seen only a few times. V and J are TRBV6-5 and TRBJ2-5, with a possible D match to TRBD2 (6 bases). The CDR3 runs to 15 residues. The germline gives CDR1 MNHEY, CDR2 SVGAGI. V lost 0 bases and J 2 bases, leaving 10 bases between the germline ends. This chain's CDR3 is CASSYSDSGQETQYF. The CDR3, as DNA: TGTGCCAGCAGTTACTCCGATAGCGGACAAGAGACCCAGTACTTC.

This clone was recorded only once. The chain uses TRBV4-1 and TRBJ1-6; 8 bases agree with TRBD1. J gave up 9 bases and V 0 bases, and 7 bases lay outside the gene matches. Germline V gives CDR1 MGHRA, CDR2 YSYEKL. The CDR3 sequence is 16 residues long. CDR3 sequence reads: CASSQEIRGQVSPLHF. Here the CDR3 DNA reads TGCGCCAGCAGCCAAGAGATCAGGGGGCAGGTTTCACCCCTCCACTTT.

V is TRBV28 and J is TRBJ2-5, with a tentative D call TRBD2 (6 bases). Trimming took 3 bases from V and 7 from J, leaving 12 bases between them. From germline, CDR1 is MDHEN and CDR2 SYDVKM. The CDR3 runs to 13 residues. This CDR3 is CASSFERARTQYF. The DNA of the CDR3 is TGTGCCAGCAGTTTTGAGCGGGCTAGGACCCAGTACTTC.

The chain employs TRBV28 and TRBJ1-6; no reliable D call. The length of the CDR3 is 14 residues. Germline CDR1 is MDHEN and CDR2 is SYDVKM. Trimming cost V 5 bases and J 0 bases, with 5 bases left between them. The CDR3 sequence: CASSTSSYNSPLHF. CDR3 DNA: TGTGCCAGCAGTACGAGCTCCTATAATTCACCCCTCCACTTT.

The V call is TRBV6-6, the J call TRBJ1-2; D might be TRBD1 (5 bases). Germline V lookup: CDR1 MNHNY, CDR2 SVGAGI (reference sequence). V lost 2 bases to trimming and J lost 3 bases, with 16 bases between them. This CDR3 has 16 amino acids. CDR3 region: CASSYPTRGSDYGYTF. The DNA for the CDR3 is TGTGCCAGCAGTTACCCCACCCGGGGGTCCGACTATGGCTACACCTTC.

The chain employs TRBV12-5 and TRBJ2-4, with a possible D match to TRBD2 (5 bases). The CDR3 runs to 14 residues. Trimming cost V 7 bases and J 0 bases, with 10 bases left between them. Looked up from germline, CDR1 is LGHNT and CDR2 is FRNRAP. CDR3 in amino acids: CASVEALAKNIQYF. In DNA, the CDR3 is TGTGCTAGTGTGGAGGCCCTAGCCAAAAACATTCAGTACTTC.

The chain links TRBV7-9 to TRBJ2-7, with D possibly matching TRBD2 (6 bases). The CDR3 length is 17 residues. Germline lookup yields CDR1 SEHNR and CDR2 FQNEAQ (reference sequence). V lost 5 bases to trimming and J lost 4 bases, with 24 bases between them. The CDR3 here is CASSPRLAGAGPYEQYF. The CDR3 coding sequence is TGTGCCAGCAGCCCTCGCCTTGCGGGCGCGGGGCCATACGAGCAGTACTTC. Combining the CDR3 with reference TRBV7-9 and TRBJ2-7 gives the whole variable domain DTGVSQNPRHKITKRGQNVTFRCDPISEHNRLYWYRQTLGQGPEFLTYFQNEAQLEKSRLLSDRFSAERPKGSFSTLEIQRTEQGDSAMYLCASSPRLAGAGPYEQYFGPGTRLTVT.

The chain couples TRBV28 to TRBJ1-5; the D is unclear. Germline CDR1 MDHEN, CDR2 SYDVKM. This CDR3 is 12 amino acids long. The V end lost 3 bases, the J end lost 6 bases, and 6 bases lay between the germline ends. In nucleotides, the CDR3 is TGTGCCAGCAGTTTTAGTTCTCAGCCCCAGCATTTT. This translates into CASSFSSQPQHF. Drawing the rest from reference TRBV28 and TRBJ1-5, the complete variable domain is DVKVTQSSRYLVKRTGEKVFLECVQDMDHENMFWYRQDPGLGLRLIYFSYDVKMKEKGDIPEGYSVSREKKERFSLILESASTNQTSMYLCASSFSSQPQHFGDGTRLSIL.

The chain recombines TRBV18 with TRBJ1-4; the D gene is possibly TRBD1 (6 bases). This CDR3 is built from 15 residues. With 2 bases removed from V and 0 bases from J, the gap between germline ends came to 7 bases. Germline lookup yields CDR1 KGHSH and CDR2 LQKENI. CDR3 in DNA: TGTGCCAGCTCACCAAGACAGGCAACTAATGAAAAACTGTTTTTT. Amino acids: CASSPRQATNEKLFF.

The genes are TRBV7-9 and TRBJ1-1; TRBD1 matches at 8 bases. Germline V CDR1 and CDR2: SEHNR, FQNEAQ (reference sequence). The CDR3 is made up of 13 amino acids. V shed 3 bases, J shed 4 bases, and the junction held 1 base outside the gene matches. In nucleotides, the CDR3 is TGTGCCAGCAGCTTGCAGGGGGCCACTGAAGCTTTCTTT. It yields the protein CASSLQGATEAFF.

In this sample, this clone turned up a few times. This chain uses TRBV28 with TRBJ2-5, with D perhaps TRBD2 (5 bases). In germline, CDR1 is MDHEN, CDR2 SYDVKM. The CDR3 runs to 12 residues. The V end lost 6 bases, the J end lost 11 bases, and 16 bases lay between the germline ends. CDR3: CASRPPMREQYF. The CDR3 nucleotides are TGTGCCAGCAGGCCGCCCATGAGGGAGCAGTACTTC.

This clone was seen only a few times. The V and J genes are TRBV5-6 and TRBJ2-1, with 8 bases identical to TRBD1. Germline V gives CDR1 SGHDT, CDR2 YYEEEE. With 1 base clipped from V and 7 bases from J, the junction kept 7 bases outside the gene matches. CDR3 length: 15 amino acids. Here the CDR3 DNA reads TGTGCCAGCAGCTTGCTTGGGACAGGTTGGAATGAGCAGTTCTTC. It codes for CASSLLGTGWNEQFF.

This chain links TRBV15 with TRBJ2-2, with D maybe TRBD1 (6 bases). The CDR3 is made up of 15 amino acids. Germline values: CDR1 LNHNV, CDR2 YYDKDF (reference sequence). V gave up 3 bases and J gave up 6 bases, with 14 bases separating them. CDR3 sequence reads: CATSRVTGFAGELFF. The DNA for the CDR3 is TGTGCCACCAGCAGGGTTACAGGGTTCGCCGGGGAGCTGTTTTTT.

This CDR3 is CASSWGDRGRTDTQYF. CDR3 sequence (DNA): TGCGCCAGCAGCTGGGGGGACAGGGGGCGGACAGATACGCAGTATTTT. The rearrangement links TRBV5-1 to TRBJ2-3; 12 positions agree with TRBD1. Trimming cost V 3 bases and J 3 bases; bases outside gene matches: 5. Germline V gene sequence: CDR1 SGHRS, CDR2 YFSETQ. The CDR3 has 16 amino acids.

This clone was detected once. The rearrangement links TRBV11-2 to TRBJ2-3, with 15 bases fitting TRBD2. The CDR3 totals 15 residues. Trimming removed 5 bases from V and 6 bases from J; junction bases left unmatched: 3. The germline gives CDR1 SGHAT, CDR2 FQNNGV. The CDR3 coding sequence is TGTGCCAGCAGCCCAGGGACTAGCGGGGGGGATACGCAGTATTTT. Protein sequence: CASSPGTSGGDTQYF.

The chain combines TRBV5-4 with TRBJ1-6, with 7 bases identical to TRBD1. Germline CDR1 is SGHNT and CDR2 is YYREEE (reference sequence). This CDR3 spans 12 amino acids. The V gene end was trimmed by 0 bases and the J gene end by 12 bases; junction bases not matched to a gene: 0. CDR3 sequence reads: CASSLDRGPLHF. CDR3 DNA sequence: TGTGCCAGCAGCTTGGACAGGGGACCCCTCCACTTT.

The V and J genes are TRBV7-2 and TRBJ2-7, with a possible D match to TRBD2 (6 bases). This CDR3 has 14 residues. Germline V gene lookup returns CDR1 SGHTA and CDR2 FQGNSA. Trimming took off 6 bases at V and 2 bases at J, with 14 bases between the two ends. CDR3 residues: CASSSGPGAYEQYF. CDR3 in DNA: TGTGCCAGCAGTTCGGGACCGGGGGCCTACGAGCAGTACTTC.

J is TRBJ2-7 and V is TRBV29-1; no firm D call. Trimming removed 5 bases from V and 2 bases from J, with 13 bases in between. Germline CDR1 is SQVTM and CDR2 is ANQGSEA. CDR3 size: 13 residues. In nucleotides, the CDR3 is TGCAGCGTTACCAGGCGTCACACCTACGAGCAGTACTTC. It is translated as CSVTRRHTYEQYF.

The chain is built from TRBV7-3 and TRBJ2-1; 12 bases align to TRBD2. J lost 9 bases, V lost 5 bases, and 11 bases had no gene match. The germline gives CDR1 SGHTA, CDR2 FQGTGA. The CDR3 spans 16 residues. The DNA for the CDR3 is TGTGCCAGCAGCCCGATATCTAGCGGGGGGGCTGGTGAGCAGTTCTTC. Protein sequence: CASSPISSGGAGEQFF.

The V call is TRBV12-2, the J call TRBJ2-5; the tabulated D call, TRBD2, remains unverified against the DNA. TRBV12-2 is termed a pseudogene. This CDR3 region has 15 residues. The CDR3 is CASRSTLAEKETQYF. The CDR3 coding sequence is TGTGCAAGTCGCTCCACCCTAGCGGAGAAGGAGACCCAGTACTTC.